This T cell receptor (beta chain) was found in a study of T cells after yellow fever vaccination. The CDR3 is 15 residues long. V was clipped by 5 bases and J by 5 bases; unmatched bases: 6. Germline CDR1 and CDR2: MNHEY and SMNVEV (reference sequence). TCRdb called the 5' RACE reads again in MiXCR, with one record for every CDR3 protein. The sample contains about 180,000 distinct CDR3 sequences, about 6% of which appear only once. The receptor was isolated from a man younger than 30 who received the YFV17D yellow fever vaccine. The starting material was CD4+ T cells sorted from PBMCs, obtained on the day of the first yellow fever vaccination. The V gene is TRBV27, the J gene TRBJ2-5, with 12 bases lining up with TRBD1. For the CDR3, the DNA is TGTGCCAGCAGTACCGGGACAGGGGGCGCGGAGACCCAGTACTTC. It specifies CASSTGTGGAETQYF.